A single sample gave rise to the 10 T cell receptor beta chains below, sequenced in a study of radiation and T cells in renal cell carcinoma. Sample time point: baseline pretreatment blood. Stated treatment: 15 Gy SBRT to primary tumor, nephrectomy 4 weeks later. TCRdb's table, derived via immunoSEQ multiplex PCR, lists solely in-frame clones and lacks some. The sample records some 100,000 clones, approximately 83% being singletons. The sequenced sample was blood, obtained from a patient whose treatment included radiotherapy and nephrectomy. The receptors stem from a man in his sixties with renal cell carcinoma.

V gene TRBV2 combines with J gene TRBJ1-4, with D unclear. The CDR3 length is 14 residues. Germline V gene lookup returns CDR1 SNHLY and CDR2 FYNNEI. V lost 7 bases and J 7 bases, leaving 16 bases between the germline ends. The DNA of the CDR3 is TGTGCCAGCATGTGGGAACGGACGGCTGAAAAACTGTTTTTT. It specifies CASMWERTAEKLFF.

V usage is TRBV19 and J usage is TRBJ2-5, with D perhaps given as TRBD1 or TRBD2 (5 bases each). V lost 3 bases, J lost 2 bases, and 13 bases lay in between. Germline CDR1 and CDR2: LNHDA and SQIVND (reference sequence). This CDR3 is built from 15 residues. The CDR3 DNA reads TGTGCCAGTAGTATCTCCGGGGCACAACAAGAGACCCAGTACTTC. It encodes CASSISGAQQETQYF. The full variable domain, rest sourced from reference TRBV19 and TRBJ2-5, is DGGITQSPKYLFRKEGQNVTLSCEQNLNHDAMYWYRQDPGQGLRLIYYSQIVNDFQKGDIAEGYSVSREKKESFPLTVTSAQKNPTAFYLCASSISGAQQETQYFGPGTRLLVL.

A single count supports this clone. The V call is TRBV18, the J call TRBJ2-7; 7 bases fit TRBD1. CDR1 is KGHSH, CDR2 LQKENI, per germline. V lost 3 bases, J lost 4 bases, and 9 bases stayed unmatched. The CDR3 spans 15 residues. The CDR3 DNA sequence: TGTGCCAGCTCACCCGACAGGGAAGGAAGTTACGAGCAGTACTTC. Its protein is CASSPDREGSYEQYF.

V gene TRBV5-8 combines with J gene TRBJ1-2; D is ambiguous. This CDR3 contains 13 residues. The V and J ends lost 1 base and 2 bases respectively, with 6 bases between them. Germline V CDR1 and CDR2: SGHTS, YDEGEE. The CDR3 DNA sequence: TGTGCCAGCAGCTTGAGCTGGAACTATGGCTACACCTTC. It encodes CASSLSWNYGYTF.

The genes are TRBV2 and TRBJ2-3; D may be TRBD1 (6 bases). V lost 6 bases and J lost 5, with 9 bases in between. The length of the CDR3 is 12 residues. CDR1 and CDR2 (germline): SNHLY, FYNNEI. The CDR3 is CASSWGQDTQYF. CDR3 sequence (DNA): TGTGCCAGCAGCTGGGGGCAAGATACGCAGTATTTT.

In DNA, the CDR3 is TGTGCCAGCAGCCATTCAACAACTGAAGCTTTCTTT. It codes for CASSHSTTEAFF. This chain uses TRBV11-2 with TRBJ1-1; unclear D gene. V was shortened by 5 bases and J by 5 bases, with 9 bases between the two germline ends. The CDR3 consists of 12 residues. CDR1 and CDR2 (germline): SGHAT, FQNNGV.

This clone came up once. The chain employs TRBV18 and TRBJ2-3; 11 bases are shared with TRBD2. The CDR3 loop spans 15 amino acids. Germline V gene sequence: CDR1 KGHSH, CDR2 LQKENI. V lost 2 bases, J lost 6 bases, and 4 bases stayed unmatched. The CDR3 sequence: CASSPAVAGGDTQYF. As DNA, the CDR3 is TGTGCCAGCTCACCAGCGGTAGCGGGAGGGGATACGCAGTATTTT.

V is TRBV29-1 and J is TRBJ2-3; TRBD1 agrees at 7 bases. V dropped 5 bases and J dropped 6; count of bases not matched to a gene: 2. CDR1 SQVTM and CDR2 ANQGSEA come from the germline V gene. This CDR3 comprises 11 residues. The CDR3 protein is CSVSTGDTQYF. The CDR3 bases are TGCAGCGTTTCGACAGGGGATACGCAGTATTTT.

This rearrangement joins TRBV5-6 to TRBJ2-5; tentatively, D is TRBD1 (5 bases). This CDR3 has 13 amino acids. V lost 0 bases to trimming and J lost 5 bases, with 8 bases between them. Germline V CDR1 and CDR2: SGHDT, YYEEEE. This CDR3 is CASSLVSGETQYF. The CDR3 nucleotides read TGTGCCAGCAGCTTGGTCTCAGGGGAGACCCAGTACTTC. Complete variable domain (other parts from reference TRBV5-6 and TRBJ2-5): DAGVTQSPTHLIKTRGQQVTLRCSPKSGHDTVSWYQQALGQGPQFIFQYYEEEERQRGNFPDRFSGHQFPNYSSELNVNALLLGDSALYLCASSLVSGETQYFGPGTRLLVL.

The V and J genes are TRBV7-9 and TRBJ1-1; TRBD1 might be the D (6 bases). Germline V gene lookup returns CDR1 SEHNR and CDR2 FQNEAQ (reference sequence). Deletions cut 5 bases from V and 4 bases from J, with 11 bases between. The CDR3 has 13 residues. This CDR3 is CASSPDRSTEAFF. In DNA form, the CDR3 reads TGTGCCAGCAGCCCTGACAGGTCCACTGAAGCTTTCTTT.